The source of this TCR beta chain is a study of T-cell reconstitution after alpha-beta-depleted transplantation in children. Unique molecular identifiers were incorporated when the TCRbeta library was constructed. TCRdb reanalysed the PCR reads using MiXCR and keeps one entry per CDR3 protein. The data contain hundreds of thousands of distinct CDR3 sequences, 20% to 30% of them singletons. Per the germline V gene, CDR1 is SGHVS and CDR2 is FQNEAQ. The CDR3 spans 16 residues. With 4 bases removed from V and 6 bases from J, the gap between germline ends came to 19 bases. The chain joins TRBV7-8 to TRBJ2-1, with D perhaps assigned TRBD1 or TRBD2 (5 bases each). The source was PBMCs, mostly from graft donor cells, collected 360 days after TCRalphabeta/CD19-depleted stem cell transplant. This clonotype was obtained from a female patient aged 2-10 years who had a stem cell transplant for congenital amegakaryocytic thrombocytopenia, so the T cells may come from the graft donor. The CDR3 bases are TGTGCCAGCAGCTCGAGGGACCCAGGGCTCGTCAATGAGCAGTTCTTC. This codes for CASSSRDPGLVNEQFF.